This TCR beta chain comes out of a study of T cell changes during pregnancy in multiple sclerosis. After removal of 3 bases from V and 6 bases from J, the junction contained 11 bases not matched to a gene. This CDR3 region has 16 residues. From germline, CDR1 is MDHEN and CDR2 SYDVKM. Data came from immunoSEQ multiplex PCR; TCRdb stores just in-frame clones and leaves some out. The sample holds some 54,000 clones; approximately 93% are singletons and the top ten take approximately 2%. The V gene is TRBV28, the J gene TRBJ1-5; TRBD1 matches 7 bases. The sequencing used peripheral blood, collected after pregnancy. This sequence was found in a female donor with multiple sclerosis, enrolled in a pregnancy study. Here the CDR3 DNA reads TGTGCCAGCAGTTTGCTGCAAACAGGGGTCAGTCAGCCCCAGCATTTT. This translates into CASSLLQTGVSQPQHF.